Described below is a single TCR beta chain sequence and its context. In the source study's methods: Reference gene primer amplification gave estimated nucleated cell counts. Generated by immunoSEQ multiplex PCR, the TCRdb table keeps only in-frame clones and is missing some. V, J and clone size were drawn from that table, and D and trimming were deduced from the DNA. The repertoire holds about 200,000 clones, with around 83% as singletons. This record comes from a study of blood T cell repertoires in COVID-19. Across the whole study: Samples of COVID-19 (acute and convalescent) were obtained from the United States, Italy and Spain. PBMCs, B-cell-depleted T cells, or T cells provided the cDNA or gDNA that made up the material.

Germline CDR1 reads SNHLY; CDR2 reads FYNNEI. The CDR3 spans 15 residues. J was trimmed by 8 bases and V by 6 bases; bases with no gene match: 14. This clonotype was obtained from a woman aged 45-65 years with COVID-19, enrolled during active disease. The chain recombines TRBV2 with TRBJ1-2, with 8 bases fitting TRBD1. The source material was peripheral blood. CDR3 residues: CASRASDRASEGYTF. Written as DNA, the CDR3 is TGTGCCAGCAGGGCTTCGGACAGGGCGAGCGAGGGCTACACCTTC.